A selection of T cell receptor beta chains follows, all from one sample in a study of a mutant IDH1 vaccine in newly diagnosed glioma. The data were produced by immunoSEQ multiplex PCR, yet TCRdb's version contains in-frame clones alone and is incomplete. Among over 40,000 clones listed, under 80% were seen once. The antigens of these receptors remain unknown. This specimen consisted of PBMCs, obtained from a glioma patient whose treatment included an IDH1 peptide vaccine. The receptors here all came from a woman in her forties with glioma. Some clones in this sample may be carry-over from other donors' samples. Both conserved end residues are part of each CDR3. D genes are given only for firm matches. The size of a clone is reported for some rows only, either as once, few or many, or as a class for expanded clones.

clone size	V gene	J gene	CDR3 length	D gene	CDR3 DNA	CDR3 protein
-	TRBV28	TRBJ1-4	14	-	TGTGCCAGCAGTTTAACCAGAGCCGATGAAAAACTGTTTTTT	CASSLTRADEKLFF
-	TRBV30	TRBJ1-2	12	-	TGTGCATCCACCGAGATTCTCTATGGCTACACCTTC	CASTEILYGYTF
few	TRBV28	TRBJ1-3	13	-	TGTGCCAGCAGTTTAGTCAACGGAAACACCATATATTTT	CASSLVNGNTIYF
-	TRBV29-1	TRBJ1-4	15	-	TGCAGCGCCATCGGACATAAAGGCAGGGTGGAAAAACTGTTTTTT	CSAIGHKGRVEKLFF
-	TRBV19	TRBJ2-3	20	TRBD1	TGTGCCAGTAGTATCTCACAGGGGGCAGGGCTAGCGGATAGCACAGATACGCAGTATTTT	CASSISQGAGLADSTDTQYF
-	TRBV6-6	TRBJ1-4	15	-	TGTGCCACCTTATCCGAGGGAGCAACTAATGAAAAACTGTTTTTT	CATLSEGATNEKLFF
once	TRBV7-2	TRBJ2-7	16	TRBD2	TGTGCCAGCAGCCCCCGACTAAGCGGGGGGAGTTACGAGCAGTACTTC	CASSPRLSGGSYEQYF
-	TRBV4-2	TRBJ2-1	17	TRBD2	TGTGCCAGCAGCCAAGAGGTTTCGGCGGGGGGGCTCGGTGAGCAGTTCTTC	CASSQEVSAGGLGEQFF
-	TRBV11-3	TRBJ2-1	12	-	TGTGCCAGCAGCTTAGATGGGAATGAGCAGTTCTTC	CASSLDGNEQFF
once	TRBV4-2	TRBJ1-2	12	-	TGTGCCAGCAGCCAAGAAACGGGGGGCTACACCTTC	CASSQETGGYTF
-	TRBV28	TRBJ1-2	18	-	TGTGCCAGCAGTCCCCCATTCGGTGCAGGGTTACCTAACTATGGCTACACCTTC	CASSPPFGAGLPNYGYTF
once	TRBV4-1	TRBJ1-2	17	-	TGCGCCAGCAGCCACCCGCCGTTCCGACTCTCCGGGGATGGCTACACCTTC	CASSHPPFRLSGDGYTF
few	TRBV27	TRBJ1-2	13	-	TGTGCCAGCAGCCAGGGGCGGACGGGCGGCTACACCTTC	CASSQGRTGGYTF
once	TRBV15	TRBJ2-1	17	-	TGTGCCACCAGCAGAGAAGGGCCAGCGGCCCCTTACAATGAGCAGTTCTTC	CATSREGPAAPYNEQFF
-	TRBV4-3	TRBJ1-5	14	-	TGCGCCAGCAGCCAAACCCGGGCCCCCCAGCCCCAGCATTTT	CASSQTRAPQPQHF
once	TRBV19	TRBJ2-3	14	-	TGTGCCAGTAGTAGGCTTGACACCACAGATACGCAGTATTTT	CASSRLDTTDTQYF
-	TRBV6-1	TRBJ2-7	16	TRBD2	TGTGCCAGCAGTGAGAGGACTAGCCGACCATCCTACGAGCAGTACTTC	CASSERTSRPSYEQYF
-	TRBV5-1	TRBJ2-1	15	TRBD1	TGCGCCAGCAGCTTAACAGGGGGCCCCTACAATGAGCAGTTCTTC	CASSLTGGPYNEQFF
-	TRBV5-1	TRBJ2-3	16	TRBD2	TGCGCCAGCAGCCCACATAGCGGGGGGGGCACAGATACGCAGTATTTT	CASSPHSGGGTDTQYF
-	TRBV19	TRBJ1-6	15	-	TGTGCCAGTAGTATAGGTAAAGGGATTGGCTCACCCCTCCACTTT	CASSIGKGIGSPLHF
-	TRBV18	TRBJ2-2	16	-	TGTGCCAGCTCACCACCGGGACGGATGAACACCGGGGAGCTGTTTTTT	CASSPPGRMNTGELFF
few	TRBV4-1	TRBJ1-2	14	TRBD1	TGCGCCAGCAGCCAAGTAGGGACAGCCTATGGCTACACCTTC	CASSQVGTAYGYTF
-	TRBV4-3	TRBJ1-2	13	-	TGCGCCAGCAGCCAAGATCGGGCCTATGGCTACACCTTC	CASSQDRAYGYTF
-	TRBV29-1	TRBJ1-2	13	TRBD1	TGCAGCGTGGGGACAGGGGGCGGCTATGGCTACACCTTC	CSVGTGGGYGYTF
few	TRBV4-1	TRBJ2-6	18	TRBD1	TGCGCCAGCAGCCGCGATCGGGACAGGACTTCGGGGGCCAACGTCCTGACTTTC	CASSRDRDRTSGANVLTF
-	TRBV9	TRBJ1-6	14	-	TGTGCCAGCAGCCCGGTACAAGGGAATTCACCCCTCCACTTT	CASSPVQGNSPLHF
-	TRBV10-3	TRBJ2-2	20	-	TGTGCCATCAGCGCCACTAGCCAGTTCCGGGTCGGTGTGAACACCGGGGAGCTGTTTTTT	CAISATSQFRVGVNTGELFF
-	TRBV11-2	TRBJ2-2	14	-	TGTGCCAGCAGCTTGATATCGGGGACCGGGGAGCTGTTTTTT	CASSLISGTGELFF
-	TRBV7-9	TRBJ1-2	13	-	TGTGCCAGCAGCCGAGTACCGGGACGTGGGGAAACCTTC	CASSRVPGRGETF
-	TRBV21-1	TRBJ2-6	18	-	TGTGCCATCCCCCAGGGACAGGGGCCGCGCTCTGGGGCCAACGTCCTGACTTTC	CAIPQGQGPRSGANVLTF
-	TRBV9	TRBJ2-5	15	-	TGTGCCAGCAGCGTGGGAGGGGGGGACATGGGGACCCAGTACTTC	CASSVGGGDMGTQYF
-	TRBV9	TRBJ1-6	16	TRBD1	TGTGCCAGCAGCGTAGGCGGACAGGGGGTTAATTCACCCCTCCACTTT	CASSVGGQGVNSPLHF
-	TRBV11-3	TRBJ1-1	13	-	TGTGCCAGCAGCTTCAGACGGTACACTGAAGCTTTCTTT	CASSFRRYTEAFF
-	TRBV18	TRBJ1-2	13	-	TGTGCCAGCTCAAGCCAGGAGGCGGGGGGCTACACCTTC	CASSSQEAGGYTF
once	TRBV27	TRBJ2-1	17	TRBD2	TGTGCCAGCAGTATAGGACTAGCGGTACCCCTTTACAATGAGCAGTTCTTC	CASSIGLAVPLYNEQFF
-	TRBV9	TRBJ2-2	13	-	TGTGCCAGCAGCGTAAAAGGAGGCGGGGAGCTGTTTTTT	CASSVKGGGELFF
-	TRBV7-2	TRBJ2-3	17	TRBD1	TGTGCCAGCAGCGCTCACCGGACAGGGTCCACAGGTGATACGCAGTATTTT	CASSAHRTGSTGDTQYF
-	TRBV9	TRBJ2-2	16	-	TGTGCCAGCAGCGTAGGGCTTAGGGGAAACACCGGGGAGCTGTTTTTT	CASSVGLRGNTGELFF
few	TRBV6-5	TRBJ2-3	14	TRBD1	TGTGCCAGCAGTTCGGACAGGGATGCAGATACGCAGTATTTT	CASSSDRDADTQYF
-	TRBV18	TRBJ1-1	14	-	TGTGCCAGCTCACCACAGGGGATGAACACTGAAGCTTTCTTT	CASSPQGMNTEAFF
-	TRBV4-1	TRBJ2-7	14	-	TGCGCCAGCAGCGTTGGCAGGGGGGCCTACGAGCAGTACTTC	CASSVGRGAYEQYF
-	TRBV6-1	TRBJ1-1	11	TRBD1	TGTGCCAGCTCCTACGAGGGGGCAGCTTTCTTT	CASSYEGAAFF
-	TRBV6-6	TRBJ1-5	15	-	TGTGCCAGCAGTTACTCCGACAGCAGCAATCAGCCCCAGCATTTT	CASSYSDSSNQPQHF
-	TRBV6-1	TRBJ2-7	15	-	TGTGCCAGCAGTGAGACGACAGGAAGGGGGTACGAGCAGTACTTC	CASSETTGRGYEQYF
-	TRBV5-6	TRBJ1-2	14	TRBD1	TGTGCCAGCAGCGTGGGACAGGGGAGCTATGGCTACACCTTC	CASSVGQGSYGYTF
few	TRBV10-3	TRBJ2-3	11	-	TGTGCCACCTCGACGGCAGATACGCAGTATTTT	CATSTADTQYF
-	TRBV5-1	TRBJ2-7	16	TRBD2	TGCGCCAGCAGCTTGGGAATTGCGGGAGGCTCCTACGAGCAGTACTTC	CASSLGIAGGSYEQYF
-	TRBV9	TRBJ2-1	13	-	TGTGCCAGCAGCTCGGGGGACGTCAATGAGCAGTTCTTC	CASSSGDVNEQFF
-	TRBV7-9	TRBJ1-4	15	-	TGTGCCAGCAGCGCCTGGGGGGGCACTAATGAAAAACTGTTTTTT	CASSAWGGTNEKLFF
-	TRBV2	TRBJ1-6	13	-	TGTGCCAGCAGTGAGGAGGCGGCTTTCCCCCTCCACTTT	CASSEEAAFPLHF
-	TRBV19	TRBJ1-5	16	-	TGTGCCAGTAGTAATACAGGGACTATTAGCAATCAGCCCCAGCATTTT	CASSNTGTISNQPQHF
-	TRBV18	TRBJ1-1	15	TRBD1	TGTGCCAGCTCACAGGAGAGAACAGGGGTCACTGAAGCTTTCTTT	CASSQERTGVTEAFF
-	TRBV5-1	TRBJ2-2	15	-	TGCGCCAGCAGCTTGCAAGACAGACGCACCGGGGAGCTGTTTTTT	CASSLQDRRTGELFF
-	TRBV19	TRBJ2-1	14	-	TGTGCCAGTAGTATGGGGAGCTCCTACAATGAGCAGTTCTTC	CASSMGSSYNEQFF
once	TRBV7-6	TRBJ2-3	14	-	TGTGCCAGCAGCTCCCAGGGAAGCACAGATACGCAGTATTTT	CASSSQGSTDTQYF
once	TRBV5-5	TRBJ2-1	12	-	TGTGCCAGCAGCCCGCGGCCTAATGAGCAGTTCTTC	CASSPRPNEQFF
-	TRBV29-1	TRBJ2-7	12	-	TGCAGCGTTGAGGGCAGGACCAACGAGCAGTACTTC	CSVEGRTNEQYF
-	TRBV27	TRBJ1-4	15	-	TGTGCCAGCAGTTTATCTGTCAGGTTTAATGAAAAACTGTTTTTT	CASSLSVRFNEKLFF
-	TRBV7-2	TRBJ1-2	11	-	TGTGCCAGCAGCTCGTTGGGGGGCTACACCTTC	CASSSLGGYTF
-	TRBV12-5	TRBJ2-1	12	-	TGTGCTAGTGGTTATTACCACAATGAGCAGTTCTTC	CASGYYHNEQFF